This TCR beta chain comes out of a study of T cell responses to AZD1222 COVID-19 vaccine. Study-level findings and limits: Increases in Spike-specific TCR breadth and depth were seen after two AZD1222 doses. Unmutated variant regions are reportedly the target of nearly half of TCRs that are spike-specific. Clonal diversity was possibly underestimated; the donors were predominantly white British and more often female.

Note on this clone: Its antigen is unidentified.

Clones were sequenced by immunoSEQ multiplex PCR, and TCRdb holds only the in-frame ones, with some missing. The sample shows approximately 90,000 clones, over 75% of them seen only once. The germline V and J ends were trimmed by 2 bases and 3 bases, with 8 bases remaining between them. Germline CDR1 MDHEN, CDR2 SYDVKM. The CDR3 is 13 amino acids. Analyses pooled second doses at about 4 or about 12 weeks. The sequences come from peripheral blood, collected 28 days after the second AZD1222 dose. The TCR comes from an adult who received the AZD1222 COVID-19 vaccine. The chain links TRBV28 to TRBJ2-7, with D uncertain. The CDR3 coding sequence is TGTGCCAGCAGTTTAAAAATCTACTACGAGCAGTACTTC. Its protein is CASSLKIYYEQYF.